The 28 T cell receptor beta chains reported below all come from one sample, sequenced in a study of vaccination and CD4 T cells after COVID-19 (dated by TCRdb to 2021 to 2024). Their cognate antigens are unknown. The treatment or condition label, as the study defines it: 10-day PBMC culture with coronavirus spike peptide pools or control peptides (ViraFEST assay). The method was PCR. The data were produced on an Illumina iSeq 100. At the Johns Hopkins FTIC core, DNA from the cultured CD4+ T cells underwent TCR sequencing with the Oncomine TCR Beta short-read assay. The public reads were run again by TCRdb, first through fastp at Q25 and then through MiXCR, and only productive beta chains were kept. Each record represents a unique CDR3 protein, reported with the most common genes and DNA among its rows. This sample comprises 9,000 to 15,000 distinct CDR3 sequences, approximately 63% of them detected only once. Together, the top ten hold 13% of the sample.

The source material was CD4+ T cells from blood, cultured in vitro. The origin of the receptors is a human donor who had recovered from COVID-19.

This chain uses TRBV20-1 with TRBJ1-5, with 10 bases identical to TRBD1. Germline CDR1 DFQATT, CDR2 SNEGSKA (reference sequence). CDR3 length: 14 residues. V lost 5 bases and J lost 6; bases outside the gene matches: 7. CDR3 sequence: CSAEDRGFGQPQHF. DNA for the CDR3: TGCAGTGCTGAGGACAGGGGGTTTGGTCAGCCCCAGCATTTT.

V and J are TRBV19 and TRBJ2-3, with D possibly being TRBD1 (6 bases). CDR3 length: 12 amino acids. V was shortened by 10 bases and J by 8 bases, with 16 bases between the two germline ends. Per the germline V gene, CDR1 is LNHDA and CDR2 is SQIVND (reference sequence). CDR3 coding DNA: TGTGCCACCGGACAGAGTGTGTCTACGCAGTATTTT. This translates into CATGQSVSTQYF.

The chain employs TRBV27 and TRBJ1-5, with unresolved D. Germline CDR1 MNHEY, CDR2 SMNVEV (reference sequence). The V end was cut by 5 bases, the J end by 6 bases, with 20 bases between. CDR3 length: 16 residues. The CDR3 spells CASSPRGTRKGQPQHF. The CDR3 DNA reads TGTGCCAGCAGTCCACGGGGTACGCGAAAGGGTCAGCCCCAGCATTTT.

This rearrangement joins TRBV7-2 to TRBJ2-3; a weak D match, TRBD2 (6 bases). The germline V gene encodes CDR1 SGHTA and CDR2 FQGNSA. CDR3 size: 15 residues. The V end lost 1 base, the J end lost 2 bases, and 10 bases lay between the germline ends. The CDR3 spells CASSLELAATDTQYF. DNA for the CDR3: TGTGCCAGCAGCTTAGAACTAGCCGCCACAGATACGCAGTATTTT.

This chain links TRBV6-4 with TRBJ2-3; the D is unclear. Germline assignment: CDR1 MRHNA and CDR2 SNTAGT. The CDR3 length is 14 residues. Trimming pared 2 bases from V and 0 bases from J, leaving 6 bases between. The CDR3 sequence: CASSDGGSTDTQYF. The CDR3 nucleotides read TGTGCCAGCAGTGACGGCGGCAGCACAGATACGCAGTATTTT.

The chain couples TRBV20-1 to TRBJ2-3, with 8 bases aligning to TRBD2. This CDR3 contains 19 residues. From germline, CDR1 is DFQATT and CDR2 SNEGSKA (reference sequence). V dropped 2 bases and J dropped 4; count of bases not matched to a gene: 20. CDR3 amino acids: CSARSPLERAGVWSDTQYF. CDR3 nucleotide sequence: TGCAGTGCTAGATCACCCCTCGAACGAGCGGGAGTCTGGTCAGATACGCAGTATTTT.

The rearrangement links TRBV20-1 to TRBJ2-2; 12 nucleotides agree with TRBD2. The junction had 3 bases not matched to a gene; V was cut back by 7 bases and J by 0 bases. Germline values: CDR1 DFQATT, CDR2 SNEGSKA (reference sequence). This CDR3 has 15 amino acids. DNA for the CDR3: TGCAGTGGCACTAGCGGGAGGACGAACACCGGGGAGCTGTTTTTT. It translates to CSGTSGRTNTGELFF.

The chain uses TRBV2 and TRBJ2-5, with D tentatively TRBD2 (6 bases). The germline CDR1 and CDR2 sequences are SNHLY and FYNNEI. Between the trimmed V and J ends, which lost 9 bases and 5 bases, there was a span of 13 bases. The length of the CDR3 is 12 residues. CDR3 DNA: TGTGCCAGTGGGGGGATGGAGGAGACCCAGTACTTC. It encodes CASGGMEETQYF. The whole variable domain, filled in from reference TRBV2 and TRBJ2-5, reads EPEVTQTPSHQVTQMGQEVILRCVPISNHLYFYWYRQILGQKVEFLVSFYNNEISEKSEIFDDQFSVERPDGSNFTLKIRSTKLEDSAMYFCASGGMEETQYFGPGTRLLVL.

The chain employs TRBV19 and TRBJ2-1, with D unclear. The germline gives CDR1 LNHDA, CDR2 SQIVND (reference sequence). With 3 bases removed from V and 8 bases from J, the gap between germline ends came to 11 bases. The CDR3 covers 13 residues. CDR3 sequence: CASSMLSLDEQFF. As DNA, the CDR3 is TGTGCCAGTAGTATGCTGAGCCTTGATGAGCAGTTCTTC.

The V and J genes are TRBV6-5 and TRBJ1-5; TRBD1 is a possible D gene (5 bases). Trimming took 4 bases from V and 4 from J, leaving 11 bases between them. The CDR3 length is 14 residues. Germline V gene lookup returns CDR1 MNHEY and CDR2 SVGAGI. The CDR3 nucleotides read TGTGCCAGCAGTTCCCCCGGGGGAAATCAGCCCCAGCATTTT. Protein product: CASSSPGGNQPQHF.

This clonotype came up a few times. J is TRBJ1-2 and V is TRBV27; 8 bases agree with TRBD1. Unmatched junction bases numbered 8, after V lost 6 bases and J lost 5 bases. Looked up from germline, CDR1 is MNHEY and CDR2 is SMNVEV (reference sequence). The CDR3 has 14 amino acids. For the CDR3, the DNA is TGTGCCAGCAGACCGGACAGGGCCGGGTATGGCTACACCTTC. This gives the protein CASRPDRAGYGYTF.

The gene calls are TRBV6-4 and TRBJ2-3; 7 bases align to TRBD2. The CDR3 spans 14 residues. With V trimmed by 0 bases and J by 3 bases, 0 bases remained unmatched. CDR1 and CDR2 from the germline V gene are MRHNA and SNTAGT. CDR3 DNA sequence: TGTGCCAGCAGTGACTCGCGGGAGACAGATACGCAGTATTTT. Translated, it gives CASSDSRETDTQYF.

The chain employs TRBV6-1 and TRBJ2-3; D is possibly TRBD1 or TRBD2 (6 bases each). Trimming took 4 bases from V and 4 from J, leaving 9 bases between them. The CDR3 spans 13 residues. Germline assignment: CDR1 MNHNS and CDR2 SASEGT. This CDR3 reads CASSVGGADTQYF. CDR3 coding DNA: TGTGCCAGCAGTGTGGGGGGCGCAGATACGCAGTATTTT.

This chain joins TRBV29-1 and TRBJ2-7; TRBD1 agrees at 10 bases. The CDR3 is made up of 15 amino acids. Losses at the gene ends were 6 bases for V and 3 bases for J; bases not matched to a gene: 11. CDR1 and CDR2 (germline): SQVTM, ANQGSEA. The CDR3 coding sequence is TGCAGCGTCGCCGGGGGGACAGGGGTGAACTACGAGCAGTACTTC. This gives the protein CSVAGGTGVNYEQYF.

The chain links TRBV5-4 to TRBJ2-3; 7 positions agree with TRBD2. Germline values: CDR1 SGHNT, CDR2 YYREEE (reference sequence). The CDR3 extends over 16 amino acids. Trimming removed 0 bases from V and 3 bases from J; junction bases left unmatched: 7. The CDR3 nucleotides are TGTGCCAGCAGCTTGGCCATAGCGGGCGGGACAGATACGCAGTATTTT. As protein: CASSLAIAGGTDTQYF.

V usage is TRBV2 and J usage is TRBJ1-5; D is undetermined. V was shortened by 4 bases and J by 1 base, with 14 bases between the two germline ends. Germline assignment: CDR1 SNHLY and CDR2 FYNNEI. The CDR3 runs to 16 residues. CDR3 protein: CASSGGAERSNQPQHF. The CDR3 DNA sequence: TGTGCCAGCAGTGGGGGAGCAGAGAGGAGCAATCAGCCCCAGCATTTT.

The V call is TRBV20-1, the J call TRBJ2-7; 7 positions agree with TRBD1. J gave up 4 bases and V 2 bases, and 2 bases lay outside the gene matches. This CDR3 spans 12 amino acids. Germline assignment: CDR1 DFQATT and CDR2 SNEGSKA (reference sequence). For the CDR3, the DNA is TGCAGTGCTAGAATACAGGGGTACGAGCAGTACTTC. This codes for CSARIQGYEQYF.

The chain employs TRBV20-1 and TRBJ2-1, with 7 bases matching TRBD2. The CDR3 covers 15 residues. Germline lookup yields CDR1 DFQATT and CDR2 SNEGSKA (reference sequence). The CDR3 nucleotides are TGCAGCCGATCTAGCGGCGGAAGACCTCACAATGAGCAGTTCTTC. Residues: CSRSSGGRPHNEQFF.

The V gene is TRBV10-3, the J gene TRBJ1-2; D is undetermined. The V end was cut by 3 bases, the J end by 4 bases, with 9 bases between. This CDR3 is built from 13 residues. Per the germline V gene, CDR1 is ENHRY and CDR2 is SYGVKD. The CDR3 spells CAISEMTAYGYTF. CDR3 nucleotides: TGTGCCATCAGTGAAATGACGGCCTATGGCTACACCTTC.

The rearrangement links TRBV6-5 to TRBJ1-6, with 8 bases lining up with TRBD1. The CDR3 has 17 residues. Germline V CDR1 and CDR2: MNHEY, SVGAGI. Trimming took 2 bases from V and 7 from J; bases not matched to a gene: 10. The CDR3 nucleotides read TGTGCCAGCAGTTACACTAGGAGACAGGGGAGCAATTCACCCCTCCACTTT. Translating gives CASSYTRRQGSNSPLHF.

Comment on this clonotype: Relative to the germline gene, one junction end is altered; a read error may explain this. The V and J genes are TRBV7-7 and TRBJ2-1; D may be TRBD2 (5 bases). Germline-derived CDR1 and CDR2 are SSHAT and FNYEAQ (reference sequence). The CDR3 consists of 14 residues. The CDR3 here is CASSLQTYSGEQFF. The DNA for the CDR3 is TGTGCTAGCAGCCTCCAGACTTATTCGGGGGAGCAGTTCTTC.

This chain connects TRBV20-1 to TRBJ1-5; perhaps TRBD1 as D (6 bases). V lost 0 bases, J lost 6 bases, and 15 bases lay in between. The CDR3 runs to 15 residues. Germline CDR1 reads DFQATT; CDR2 reads SNEGSKA (reference sequence). DNA of the CDR3: TGCAGTGCTAGAGAGGTGGGGGGCGCGGGTCAGCCCCAGCATTTT. Protein product: CSAREVGGAGQPQHF.

A few counts support this clonotype. The gene calls are TRBV7-9 and TRBJ1-6; D not certain. The CDR3 loop spans 14 amino acids. Germline CDR1 and CDR2: SEHNR and FQNEAQ (reference sequence). V lost 0 bases, J lost 10 bases, and 10 bases lay in between. The CDR3 bases are TGTGCCAGCAGCTTAGCCGACCACGGCTCACCCCTCCACTTT. Its translation: CASSLADHGSPLHF.

This clonotype showed up just a few times. This chain links TRBV7-9 with TRBJ2-1, with D perhaps being TRBD1 or TRBD2 (5 bases each). Trimming left V 3 bases short and J 9 bases short, with 18 bases between. Per germline, CDR1 SEHNR and CDR2 FQNEAQ (reference sequence). CDR3 length: 15 amino acids. The CDR3 is CASSFSGRSRGEQFF. The CDR3 coding sequence is TGTGCCAGCAGCTTTTCTGGGCGGTCGAGGGGTGAGCAGTTCTTC.

The chain recombines TRBV7-3 with TRBJ2-7; 10 nucleotides agree with TRBD2. The CDR3 has 15 residues. V trimming: 2 bases; J trimming: 2 bases; junction bases outside the gene matches: 3. Germline V lookup: CDR1 SGHTA, CDR2 FQGTGA. CDR3 sequence reads: CASSLGTSEAYEQYF. DNA of the CDR3: TGTGCCAGCAGCTTAGGGACTAGCGAGGCCTACGAGCAGTACTTC.

This clonotype appeared a few times. The chain couples TRBV10-3 to TRBJ1-2, with TRBD1 matching over 10 bases. This CDR3 has 14 residues. Germline V gives CDR1 ENHRY, CDR2 SYGVKD. With V trimmed by 4 bases and J by 7 bases, 6 bases remained unmatched. CDR3 sequence reads: CAISGGQGIGGYTF. In nucleotides, the CDR3 is TGTGCCATCAGTGGGGGACAGGGGATAGGTGGCTACACCTTC.

The chain uses TRBV6-4 and TRBJ1-1, with TRBD1 matching 9 bases. CDR3 length: 13 residues. J gave up 6 bases and V 5 bases, and 4 bases lay outside the gene matches. Germline-derived CDR1 and CDR2 are MRHNA and SNTAGT. The CDR3 DNA follows: TGTGCCAGCAGTACCCGGACAGGGGCTGAAGCTTTCTTT. It is translated as CASSTRTGAEAFF.

This clonotype has a handful of counts. This chain links TRBV2 with TRBJ1-5; D ambiguous. V gave up 4 bases and J gave up 4 bases, with 8 bases separating them. The CDR3 covers 13 residues. Germline values: CDR1 SNHLY, CDR2 FYNNEI. For the CDR3, the DNA is TGTGCCAGCAGTGTGCAGGAGAATCAGCCCCAGCATTTT. Translation: CASSVQENQPQHF.